A selection of T cell receptor beta chains follows, all from one sample in a study of blood T cell repertoires in COVID-19. Profiling relied on immunoSEQ multiplex PCR, and the TCRdb table lists in-frame clones only, not all of them. The table has 37,000 or so clones, around nine tenths seen once. Sequenced material: peripheral blood. Receptors were obtained from a man in his 60s with active COVID-19. The CDR3 runs from the conserved cysteine through the conserved F or W. Each record gives: D gene, J gene, clone size, V gene, CDR3 length, CDR3 DNA, CDR3 protein. D genes are given only for firm matches. Not all rows give a size; the values are once, few, many and, for expanded clones, a class.

NA,TRBJ1-1,NA,TRBV11-3,13,TGTGCCAGCAGCTTAATAGGAGAAACTGAAGCTTTCTTT,CASSLIGETEAFF
TRBD2,TRBJ2-1,NA,TRBV7-2,15,TGTGCCAGCAGCTTTGGTCTAGCGGGAGTCCTTGAGCAGTTCTTC,CASSFGLAGVLEQFF
TRBD2,TRBJ2-5,NA,TRBV4-1,16,TGCGCCAGCAGCCAAGAGATTAGGACTAGCGGAGAGACCCAGTACTTC,CASSQEIRTSGETQYF
TRBD1,TRBJ2-2,NA,TRBV28,17,TGTGCCAGCAGTCCTAGTTTGGGACAGGGGAACACCGGGGAGCTGTTTTTT,CASSPSLGQGNTGELFF
NA,TRBJ1-6,NA,TRBV7-3,14,TGTGCCAGCAGCCTTACAGGGTCCTCTTCACCCCTCCACTTT,CASSLTGSSSPLHF
TRBD1,TRBJ2-7,few,TRBV4-2,16,TGTGCCAGCAGCCAAGTGACCGACAGGGCAGGGTACGAGCAGTACTTC,CASSQVTDRAGYEQYF
NA,TRBJ2-3,NA,TRBV10-3,15,TGTGCCATCAGTGAGCCTCTGGGCCCGGATGGAACCCGGTATTTT,CAISEPLGPDGTRYF
TRBD2,TRBJ2-2,NA,TRBV11-2,14,TGTGCCAGCAGCGGGACTAGCGGATCCGGGGAGCTGTTTTTT,CASSGTSGSGELFF
TRBD1,TRBJ2-7,NA,TRBV29-1,13,TGCAGCGTTCTGGGACAGGGGGACTACGAGCAGTACTTC,CSVLGQGDYEQYF
TRBD2,TRBJ2-3,NA,TRBV18,15,TGTGCCAGCTCACCCGTGACTAGCGGGAGAGATACGCAGTATTTT,CASSPVTSGRDTQYF
NA,TRBJ2-3,NA,TRBV7-8,13,TGTGCCAGCAGCTTAATCGGGAGTGATACGCAGTATTTT,CASSLIGSDTQYF
NA,TRBJ2-1,NA,TRBV5-4,14,TGTGCCAGCAGCTTGGGGAGACTCCTCAATGAGCAGTTCTTC,CASSLGRLLNEQFF
NA,TRBJ1-5,NA,TRBV10-2,13,TGCGCCAGCAGTGAGTCGACGGGACAGCCCCAGCATTTT,CASSESTGQPQHF
NA,TRBJ2-3,NA,TRBV5-1,14,TGCGCCAGCAGCTTCCAGGGGGGAAAAGATACGCAGTATTTT,CASSFQGGKDTQYF
NA,TRBJ1-2,few,TRBV21-1,14,TGTGCCAGCAGCAGACAAGGGGGGGCTTTAGGCTACACCTTC,CASSRQGGALGYTF
TRBD2,TRBJ2-1,NA,TRBV28,15,TGTGCCAGCAGTTCAGGAGCGGGAGACTTGGATGAGCAGTTCTTC,CASSSGAGDLDEQFF
NA,TRBJ1-2,NA,TRBV20-1,10,TGCAGTGCACATACAGGTGGCTACACCTTC,CSAHTGGYTF
TRBD2,TRBJ2-1,NA,TRBV25-1,15,TGTGCCAGCAGTGAACCGGCGGGAGGCTACAATGAGCAGTTCTTC,CASSEPAGGYNEQFF
NA,TRBJ2-1,NA,TRBV3-1/TRBV3-2,12,TGTGCCAGCAGCCGAAATAGTAATGAGCAGTTCTTC,CASSRNSNEQFF
NA,TRBJ1-1,NA,TRBV27,13,TGTGCCAGCACTCTGCGGGGGTCGACTGAAGCTTTCTTT,CASTLRGSTEAFF
NA,TRBJ2-7,NA,TRBV5-1,13,TGCGCCAGCAGCTTACAGGGACCCTACGAGCAGTACTTC,CASSLQGPYEQYF
NA,TRBJ1-3,once,TRBV6-5,15,TGTGCCAGCAGTTATGCCACAGGCTCTGGAAACACCATATATTTT,CASSYATGSGNTIYF
NA,TRBJ2-3,NA,TRBV3-1/TRBV3-2,13,TGTGCCAGCAGCCAACTAGCTGGAGATACGCAGTATTTT,CASSQLAGDTQYF
NA,TRBJ1-4,NA,TRBV29-1,12,TGCAGCGCCGGGGTCCAGAATGAAAAACTGTTTTTT,CSAGVQNEKLFF
NA,TRBJ1-1,once,TRBV27,17,TGTGCCAGCACCCCCGAGGGACTAACGGACCAGAACACTGAAGCTTTCTTT,CASTPEGLTDQNTEAFF
TRBD2,TRBJ2-5,NA,TRBV11-2,17,TGTGCCAGCAGCTTAGATCTTGGCCAGCGGGACTGGGAGACCCAGTACTTC,CASSLDLGQRDWETQYF
NA,TRBJ1-2,NA,TRBV25-1,14,TGTGCCAGCAGTGCCTGGACAGACCACTATGGCTACACCTTC,CASSAWTDHYGYTF
NA,TRBJ1-1,NA,TRBV28,12,TGTGCCAGCAGTTTATCAGGGTCTGAAGCTTTCTTT,CASSLSGSEAFF
NA,TRBJ1-3,NA,TRBV5-4,15,TGTGCCAGCAGCATACAGGGTGGGTCTGGAAACACCATATATTTT,CASSIQGGSGNTIYF
NA,TRBJ2-3,NA,TRBV7-3,15,TGTGCCAGCAGCCCCCAGGGACTTTCCACAGATACGCAGTATTTT,CASSPQGLSTDTQYF
TRBD1,TRBJ1-2,NA,TRBV7-2,14,TGTGCCAGCAGCTTAGGGACAGGGTCCTATGGCTACACCTTC,CASSLGTGSYGYTF
NA,TRBJ1-6,NA,TRBV11-2,17,TGTGCCAGCAGCTCTATATTTGGGGGGGTCCATAATTCACCCCTCCACTTT,CASSSIFGGVHNSPLHF
NA,TRBJ2-7,few,TRBV6-5,12,TGTGCCAGCAGTCCTGACAGCCACGAGCAGTACTTC,CASSPDSHEQYF
TRBD2,TRBJ2-4,NA,TRBV5-1,15,TGCGCCAGCAGCTCGACTAGCGGGGGACGAAACATTCAGTACTTC,CASSSTSGGRNIQYF
TRBD2,TRBJ2-1,NA,TRBV13,21,TGTGCCAGCAGCTTAGTCCGAGGACTAGCGGGAGTCCAAAGCTCCTACAATGAGCAGTTCTTC,CASSLVRGLAGVQSSYNEQFF
TRBD2,TRBJ2-7,once,TRBV4-1,14,TGCGCCAGCAGCCTGACTAGCGCCAACTACGAGCAGTACTTC,CASSLTSANYEQYF
TRBD2,TRBJ2-7,NA,TRBV11-2,16,TGTGCCAGCAGCCTTCATATCCAGCGGGAGGCTTCCGAGCAGTACTTC,CASSLHIQREASEQYF
TRBD1,TRBJ1-3,NA,TRBV5-1,16,TGCGCCAGCAGCTCCACCGGGACAGGGATTGGAAACACCATATATTTT,CASSSTGTGIGNTIYF
NA,TRBJ2-5,NA,TRBV2,15,TGTGCCAGCAGTGAAATTTACGGGAGTGGAGAGACCCAGTACTTC,CASSEIYGSGETQYF
TRBD2,TRBJ2-2,NA,TRBV7-9,15,TGTGCCAGCAACCTACTAGCGGGGGTCACCGGGGAGCTGTTTTTT,CASNLLAGVTGELFF
TRBD1,TRBJ2-1,NA,TRBV5-4,15,TGTGCCAGCAGCTTGGTGACAGGGGGCCACAATGAGCAGTTCTTC,CASSLVTGGHNEQFF
NA,TRBJ2-2,NA,TRBV15,15,TGTGCCACCAGCAGAGATCGTAGGAACACCGGGGAGCTGTTTTTT,CATSRDRRNTGELFF
TRBD2,TRBJ2-7,few,TRBV2,14,TGTGCCAGCCAGTCCGCGGGAGGTTTGAACGAGCAGTACTTC,CASQSAGGLNEQYF
NA,TRBJ2-1,once,TRBV11-2,15,TGTGCCAGCAGCTTCGAGCTAGCCTCCTACAATGAGCAGTTCTTC,CASSFELASYNEQFF
TRBD2,TRBJ2-2,NA,TRBV6-4,15,TGTGCCAGCAGTCCACTAGCGGGAGACACCGGGGAGCTGTTTTTT,CASSPLAGDTGELFF
TRBD1,TRBJ2-7,NA,TRBV5-1,15,TGCGCCAGCAGCGTGGACAGGGTTCCTAGTTACGAGCAGTACTTC,CASSVDRVPSYEQYF
TRBD1,TRBJ2-7,NA,TRBV6-2/TRBV6-3,14,TGTGCCAGCAGCCGGGGACAGGGGTCCTCCGAGCAGTACTTC,CASSRGQGSSEQYF
TRBD2,TRBJ2-3,NA,TRBV7-3,15,TGTGCCAGCAGCCCAGGACTAGCGGGAGCTGATACGCAGTATTTT,CASSPGLAGADTQYF
NA,TRBJ2-2,NA,TRBV5-1,14,TGCGCCAGCAGCCGGGACACGGGGACCGGGGAGCTGTTTTTT,CASSRDTGTGELFF
NA,TRBJ1-2,once,TRBV28,12,TGTGCCAGCTTATATTCTCGGGGTGGCTACACCTTC,CASLYSRGGYTF